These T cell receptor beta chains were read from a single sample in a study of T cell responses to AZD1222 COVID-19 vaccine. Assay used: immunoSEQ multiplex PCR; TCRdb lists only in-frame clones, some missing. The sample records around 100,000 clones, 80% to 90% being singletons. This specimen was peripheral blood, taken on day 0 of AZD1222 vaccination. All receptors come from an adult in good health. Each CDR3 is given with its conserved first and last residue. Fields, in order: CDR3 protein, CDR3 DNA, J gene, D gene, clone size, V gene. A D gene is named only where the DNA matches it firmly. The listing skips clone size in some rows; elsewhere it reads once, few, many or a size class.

CASSLAGPLEQYF	TGTGCCAGCAGCTTGGCCGGGCCGTTAGAGCAGTACTTC	TRBJ2-7	-	-	TRBV7-9
CASSPGVYGYTF	TGTGCCAGCAGTCCCGGAGTCTATGGCTACACCTTC	TRBJ1-2	-	-	TRBV2
CASSQVTGTDYLYGYTF	TGCGCCAGCAGCCAAGTGACCGGGACGGACTACCTCTATGGCTACACCTTC	TRBJ1-2	-	-	TRBV4-3
CASSLWVVSGNTIYF	TGTGCCAGCAGTTTATGGGTGGTCTCTGGAAACACCATATATTTT	TRBJ1-3	-	-	TRBV28
CASSDRESSYNSPLHF	TGTGCCAGCAGTGACAGGGAGAGCTCCTATAATTCACCCCTCCACTTT	TRBJ1-6	-	-	TRBV2
CATEPVGSGNTIYF	TGTGCCACGGAACCAGTAGGCTCTGGAAACACCATATATTTT	TRBJ1-3	-	-	TRBV28
CAWSVLGRSGANVLTF	TGTGCCTGGAGTGTACTGGGCCGCTCTGGGGCCAACGTCCTGACTTTC	TRBJ2-6	-	once	TRBV30
CASTRDFYEQYF	TGTGCCAGCACGCGGGACTTCTACGAGCAGTACTTC	TRBJ2-7	-	-	TRBV12-3/TRBV12-4
CASSLDWQGNTEAFF	TGTGCCAGCAGCTTGGATTGGCAGGGGAACACTGAAGCTTTCTTT	TRBJ1-1	-	once	TRBV5-6
CASSYSAGGETNQPQHF	TGTGCCAGCAGTTATTCGGCAGGAGGGGAGACCAATCAGCCCCAGCATTTT	TRBJ1-5	-	-	TRBV6-2/TRBV6-3
CATSDWTGGRAFF	TGTGCCACCAGTGATTGGACAGGGGGGAGAGCTTTCTTT	TRBJ1-1	TRBD1	-	TRBV24-1
CASMTASMNTEAFF	TGTGCCAGCATGACAGCCAGCATGAACACTGAAGCTTTCTTT	TRBJ1-1	-	-	TRBV7-9
CASSLAGLAYEQYF	TGTGCCAGCAGCTTAGCGGGGCTCGCCTACGAGCAGTACTTC	TRBJ2-7	-	-	TRBV7-9
CASSLVGHSSGANVLTF	TGTGCCAGCAGCTTGGTGGGACATAGCTCTGGGGCCAACGTCCTGACTTTC	TRBJ2-6	-	-	TRBV5-4
CASSWGTSVYEQYF	TGTGCCAGCAGTTGGGGGACTAGCGTATACGAGCAGTACTTC	TRBJ2-7	TRBD2	-	TRBV6-2/TRBV6-3
CASSQDTGARESVQFF	TGTGCCAGCAGCCAAGATACCGGAGCCCGGGAGAGCGTTCAGTTCTTC	TRBJ2-1	-	-	TRBV4-2
CASSAVRGGNTEAFF	TGTGCCAGTAGTGCAGTCAGGGGAGGGAACACTGAAGCTTTCTTT	TRBJ1-1	-	few	TRBV19
CASSQGRNSGNTIYF	TGCGCCAGCAGTCAAGGGCGGAACTCTGGAAACACCATATATTTT	TRBJ1-3	-	-	TRBV23-1
CASSLEYSGDAGELFF	TGTGCCAGCAGCTTAGAATATTCAGGGGACGCCGGGGAGCTGTTTTTT	TRBJ2-2	-	-	TRBV11-2
CSVSGLTFGDF	TGCAGTGTAAGCGGACTTACGTTTGGGGACTTC	TRBJ2-7	-	-	TRBV20-1
CASSWDRGGNQPQHF	TGTGCCAGTAGTTGGGACAGGGGCGGCAATCAGCCCCAGCATTTT	TRBJ1-5	TRBD1	few	TRBV19
CASRAQGSQETQYF	TGTGCCAGCAGGGCACAGGGTTCCCAAGAGACCCAGTACTTC	TRBJ2-5	-	-	TRBV25-1
CASSGSTGHSGEDYTF	TGTGCCAGCTCGGGGTCTACGGGCCATTCGGGGGAGGACTACACCTTC	TRBJ1-2	-	-	TRBV18
CASAGTSGSYEQYF	TGTGCCAGCGCTGGGACTAGCGGGTCCTACGAGCAGTACTTC	TRBJ2-7	TRBD2	-	TRBV28
CASSFLAAYNEQFF	TGTGCCAGCAGCTTTCTAGCGGCCTACAATGAGCAGTTCTTC	TRBJ2-1	TRBD2	-	TRBV7-9
CASSQTGGPYEQYF	TGCGCCAGCAGCCAAACGGGAGGGCCCTACGAGCAGTACTTC	TRBJ2-7	TRBD2	-	TRBV4-1
CASRGLAGVKDTQYF	TGCGCCAGCAGAGGCCTAGCGGGAGTCAAAGATACGCAGTATTTT	TRBJ2-3	TRBD2	-	TRBV10-2
CASSTRHTIFSYEQYF	TGTGCCAGCAGCACCAGGCACACCATATTCTCCTACGAGCAGTACTTC	TRBJ2-7	-	-	TRBV28
CASSLQRGRSYEQYF	TGTGCCAGCAGCTTACAGCGGGGGCGATCCTACGAGCAGTACTTC	TRBJ2-7	TRBD2	-	TRBV7-2
CASSLAPRQGVYGYTF	TGTGCCAGCAGCTTAGCGCCTCGACAGGGGGTCTATGGCTACACCTTC	TRBJ1-2	TRBD1	-	TRBV7-9
CASSLDAGGRTDTQYF	TGTGCCAGCAGCTTGGACGCGGGGGGTCGCACAGATACGCAGTATTTT	TRBJ2-3	TRBD2	once	TRBV5-4
CASSLARNTGELFF	TGTGCCAGCAGCTTAGCGAGGAACACCGGGGAGCTGTTTTTT	TRBJ2-2	-	-	TRBV11-3
CASRGTGNYEQYF	TGCGCCAGCAGAGGGACAGGTAACTACGAGCAGTACTTC	TRBJ2-7	TRBD1	once	TRBV5-1
CASSYQSGRDTDTQYF	TGTGCCAGCAGCTACCAAAGCGGCCGGGACACAGATACGCAGTATTTT	TRBJ2-3	-	-	TRBV6-5
CASDKLAGAYNEQFF	TGTGCCAGCGACAAACTAGCGGGAGCCTACAATGAGCAGTTCTTC	TRBJ2-1	TRBD2	-	TRBV28
CATSDSFSGTGGEETQYF	TGTGCCACCAGTGATTCCTTCTCCGGGACAGGGGGCGAGGAGACCCAGTACTTC	TRBJ2-5	TRBD1	-	TRBV24-1
CASSVVDIPEGGYTF	TGTGCCAGCAGCGTCGTCGACATCCCCGAAGGTGGCTACACCTTC	TRBJ1-2	-	-	TRBV9
CASSVKGGYSSTDTQYF	TGTGCCAGCAGCGTGAAGGGGGGGTATTCTAGCACAGATACGCAGTATTTT	TRBJ2-3	-	-	TRBV9
CASSLANRGVGGYTF	TGTGCCAGCAGCTTAGCGAACCGGGGAGTTGGTGGCTACACCTTC	TRBJ1-2	-	-	TRBV7-6
CAISVQRGGETQYF	TGTGCCATTTCGGTCCAGCGGGGGGGAGAGACCCAGTACTTC	TRBJ2-5	TRBD2	-	TRBV5-4
CASSMGTSGSLWVVDTQYF	TGTGCCAGCAGCATGGGGACTAGCGGGAGTTTATGGGTTGTGGATACGCAGTATTTT	TRBJ2-3	TRBD2	-	TRBV5-6
CASSLASGAGYYGYTF	TGTGCCAGCAGCTTAGCTTCAGGGGCAGGTTACTATGGCTACACCTTC	TRBJ1-2	-	-	TRBV7-8
CASQLSGGQVGEQYF	TGTGCCAGCCAGTTATCCGGAGGTCAGGTCGGCGAGCAGTACTTC	TRBJ2-7	-	-	TRBV18
CASSKQSPGELFF	TGTGCCAGCAGCAAGCAGTCCCCCGGGGAGCTGTTTTTT	TRBJ2-2	-	-	TRBV6-6
CASSPDNGLGYEQYF	TGTGCCAGCTCACCCGACAACGGACTAGGCTACGAGCAGTACTTC	TRBJ2-7	TRBD2	-	TRBV18
CASSQVGTANEKLFF	TGTGCCAGCAGCCAAGTTGGAACAGCCAATGAAAAACTGTTTTTT	TRBJ1-4	-	-	TRBV3-1/TRBV3-2
CSASLRGRTDTQYF	TGCAGTGCTAGTCTGCGGGGGCGCACAGATACGCAGTATTTT	TRBJ2-3	-	-	TRBV20-1
CASSHRGGYNEQFF	TGTGCCAGCAGCCACCGGGGAGGTTACAATGAGCAGTTCTTC	TRBJ2-1	-	-	TRBV4-2
CASSFAGGNQPQHF	TGTGCCAGCAGCTTTGCAGGGGGGAACCAGCCCCAGCATTTT	TRBJ1-5	TRBD1	-	TRBV5-5
CASSLIGRGSTEAFF	TGCGCCAGCAGCCTGATTGGACGTGGGAGCACTGAAGCTTTCTTT	TRBJ1-1	-	-	TRBV5-1
CATSDRRDRLDEQFF	TGTGCCACCAGCGATCGGAGGGACAGGTTGGATGAGCAGTTCTTC	TRBJ2-1	TRBD1	-	TRBV15
CSVGGDTPNYGYTF	TGCAGCGTTGGTGGAGATACCCCTAACTATGGCTACACCTTC	TRBJ1-2	-	-	TRBV29-1
CASSLEINTGELFF	TGTGCCAGCAGCTTGGAAATCAACACCGGGGAGCTGTTTTTT	TRBJ2-2	-	-	TRBV5-6
CASSFWGFGGTEAFF	TGTGCCAGCAGTTTTTGGGGGTTTGGTGGCACTGAAGCTTTCTTT	TRBJ1-1	-	-	TRBV28
CASSPGLAGIRTDTQYF	TGTGCCAGCAGCCCCGGACTAGCGGGGATACGCACAGATACGCAGTATTTT	TRBJ2-3	TRBD2	-	TRBV7-3
CASSLNTRGNTEAFF	TGTGCCAGCAGCTTAAATACCCGGGGAAACACTGAAGCTTTCTTT	TRBJ1-1	-	-	TRBV7-9
CASREKTGDTEAFF	TGTGCCAGCAGAGAAAAAACAGGGGACACTGAAGCTTTCTTT	TRBJ1-1	TRBD1	-	TRBV2
CASSDTSNQPQHF	TGCGCCAGCAGTGACACCAGCAATCAGCCCCAGCATTTT	TRBJ1-5	-	-	TRBV10-1